One and the same sample provided the 20 T cell receptor beta chains below, sequenced in a study of shared clonotypes between healthy human individuals. Data came from immunoSEQ multiplex PCR; TCRdb stores just in-frame clones and leaves some out. The sample holds 2 million to 3 million clones; more than 85% are singletons and the top ten take 0.36%. The specimen was naive CD4+ T cells from PBMCs. Subset noted: CD45RA+ positively selected. The source of these receptors is a man in his late teens or twenties in good health. Some clones in this sample may be carry-over from other donors' samples.

The chain is built from TRBV6-5 and TRBJ2-7; TRBD2 is a possible D gene (5 bases). Trimming stripped 7 bases from V and 0 bases from J, with 10 bases between. The CDR3 has 13 residues. CDR1 is MNHEY and CDR2 is SVGAGI in the germline V gene. Here the CDR3 reads CASKEASSYEQYF. CDR3 in DNA: TGTGCCAGCAAGGAGGCCTCCTCCTACGAGCAGTACTTC.

The genes are TRBV5-6 and TRBJ2-5; possibly TRBD1 for D (6 bases). This CDR3 is 16 amino acids long. Germline V lookup: CDR1 SGHDT, CDR2 YYEEEE. The V end lost 2 bases, the J end lost 1 base, and 15 bases lay between the germline ends. The DNA for the CDR3 is TGTGCCAGCAGCTTCCAGCCAGGGGCCCCCCAAGAGACCCAGTACTTC. Protein product: CASSFQPGAPQETQYF.

The chain carries TRBV27 and TRBJ2-5, with 11 bases lining up with TRBD1. The V gene end was trimmed by 5 bases and the J gene end by 5 bases; junction bases not matched to a gene: 7. This CDR3 region has 15 residues. Per germline, CDR1 MNHEY and CDR2 SMNVEV (reference sequence). This chain's CDR3 is CASSNRTGGDETQYF. The CDR3 coding sequence is TGTGCCAGCAGTAACAGGACAGGGGGCGATGAGACCCAGTACTTC.

The chain couples TRBV7-9 to TRBJ2-2; D gene uncertain. CDR3 length: 16 amino acids. V lost 6 bases, J lost 1 base, and 15 bases lay in between. CDR1 is SEHNR and CDR2 is FQNEAQ in the germline V gene (reference sequence). The CDR3 sequence is CASSQRPSENTGELFF. The CDR3 nucleotides read TGTGCCAGCAGTCAGCGACCGAGTGAGAACACCGGGGAGCTGTTTTTT.

The J gene is TRBJ2-7, the V gene TRBV28; TRBD1 is a possible D gene (5 bases). V dropped 1 base and J dropped 4 bases, with 11 bases sitting between them. There are 14 residues in the CDR3. The germline V gene encodes CDR1 MDHEN and CDR2 SYDVKM. The CDR3 loop reads CASSLLGRGYEQYF. In nucleotides, the CDR3 is TGTGCCAGCAGTTTATTGGGGCGAGGATACGAGCAGTACTTC.

The chain employs TRBV5-1 and TRBJ2-1, with D perhaps TRBD2 (5 bases). The CDR3 has 15 residues. Germline CDR1 SGHRS, CDR2 YFSETQ. Trimming pared 0 bases from V and 7 bases from J, leaving 14 bases between. The CDR3 sequence is CASSLVPGNTNEQFF. CDR3 sequence (DNA): TGCGCCAGCAGCTTGGTTCCCGGGAATACAAATGAGCAGTTCTTC.

The CDR3 spells CASSSYVLADTDTQYF. The CDR3 DNA is TGTGCCAGCAGCTCATATGTCCTAGCGGATACAGATACGCAGTATTTT. The V and J genes are TRBV11-2 and TRBJ2-3, with TRBD2 matching over 7 bases. Germline V gives CDR1 SGHAT, CDR2 FQNNGV. The CDR3 loop spans 16 amino acids. The trim removed 4 bases at V and 3 bases at J, leaving 10 bases unmatched.

The rearrangement links TRBV7-2 to TRBJ1-4, with D unresolved. The CDR3 is 15 residues long. Germline values: CDR1 SGHTA, CDR2 FQGNSA. Trimming cost V 2 bases and J 0 bases, with 7 bases left between them. The CDR3 sequence: CASSLLGPTNEKLFF. CDR3 DNA sequence: TGTGCCAGCAGCTTACTGGGCCCAACTAATGAAAAACTGTTTTTT.

CDR3 nucleotides: TGCGCCAGCGCTAAGACAACTAATGAAAAACTGTTTTTT. Its translation: CASAKTTNEKLFF. This chain uses TRBV5-1 with TRBJ1-4; D gene ambiguous. V lost 7 bases and J 0 bases, leaving 7 bases between the germline ends. The CDR3 runs to 13 residues. Germline values: CDR1 SGHRS, CDR2 YFSETQ.

The V and J genes are TRBV7-3 and TRBJ1-3; a possible D gene is TRBD1 (5 bases). Germline V gene data show CDR1 as SGHTA and CDR2 as FQGTGA. The CDR3 runs to 15 residues. Trimming removed 5 bases at V and 0 bases at J, with 11 bases between. The CDR3 spells CASSPNGGSGNTIYF. In DNA, the CDR3 is TGTGCCAGCAGCCCCAATGGGGGCTCTGGAAACACCATATATTTT.

This sequence joins TRBV19 and TRBJ1-3, with D tentatively TRBD1 (6 bases). V dropped 9 bases and J dropped 0 bases, with 18 bases sitting between them. Germline values: CDR1 LNHDA, CDR2 SQIVND (reference sequence). This CDR3 has 16 residues. CDR3 protein: CASTPDRLYSGNTIYF. The DNA of the CDR3 is TGTGCCAGCACGCCGGACAGACTCTACTCTGGAAACACCATATATTTT.

The chain is built from TRBV5-1 and TRBJ2-5; D remains ambiguous. V was clipped by 1 base and J by 1 base, with 11 bases between them. The CDR3 has 15 residues. Per the germline V gene, CDR1 is SGHRS and CDR2 is YFSETQ. The CDR3 region is CASSLLRSGQETQYF. The CDR3 DNA reads as TGCGCCAGCAGCTTGTTACGTAGTGGCCAAGAGACCCAGTACTTC.

For this clone: Compared with germline, one end of the junction differs, possibly owing to a read error. J is TRBJ1-2 and V is TRBV11-1; D might be TRBD1 (5 bases). The germline gives CDR1 SGHAT, CDR2 FQDESV (reference sequence). This CDR3 has 13 residues. The chain's CDR3 is CASSLEDRGKTLF. CDR3 in DNA: TGTGCCAGCAGCTTAGAAGATCGGGGCAAAACCCTCTTC. Using reference TRBV11-1 and TRBJ1-2 for the parts outside the CDR3, the full variable domain is EAEVAQSPRYKITEKSQAVAFWCDPISGHATLYWYRQILGQGPELLVQFQDESVVDDSQLPKDRFSAERLKGVDSTLKIQPAELGDSAMYLCASSLEDRGKTLFGSGTRLTVV.

V usage is TRBV28 and J usage is TRBJ1-5; possible D gene TRBD1, 5 bases. The germline gives CDR1 MDHEN, CDR2 SYDVKM. Deletions cut 7 bases from V and 5 bases from J, with 15 bases between. There are 14 residues in the CDR3. DNA for the CDR3: TGTGCCAGCACCCACCCCACAGGTTATCAGCCCCAGCATTTT. Translated, it gives CASTHPTGYQPQHF.

The V gene is TRBV18, the J gene TRBJ1-1; possible D gene TRBD1, 5 bases. Germline V gene data show CDR1 as KGHSH and CDR2 as LQKENI. This CDR3 has 16 residues. V lost 0 bases and J 10 bases, leaving 21 bases between the germline ends. The DNA of the CDR3 is TGTGCCAGCTCACCACCGTCCCTCGGCGGGGGAGAGAGAGCTTTCTTT. This encodes CASSPPSLGGGERAFF.

The CDR3: CASSVTSGRAEDTQYF. CDR3 nucleotides: TGCGCCAGCAGCGTGACTAGCGGGAGGGCCGAAGATACGCAGTATTTT. This chain joins TRBV5-1 and TRBJ2-3; the match to TRBD2 covers 14 bases. CDR3 length: 16 residues. Germline CDR1 is SGHRS and CDR2 is YFSETQ. Trimming removed 4 bases from V and 5 bases from J; junction bases left unmatched: 6.

The chain has TRBV30 and TRBJ2-5; 7 positions agree with TRBD1. Judging by the DNA end, TRBJ2-7 fits better; the J call may be wrong. The CDR3 covers 12 residues. Germline CDR1 and CDR2: GTSNPN and SVGIG (reference sequence). DNA for the CDR3: TGTGCCCAAGACACAGGGGCATACGAGCAGTACTTC. Its protein product is CAQDTGAYEQYF.

This chain joins TRBV7-9 and TRBJ2-6, with D possibly TRBD1 on 6 matching bases. This CDR3 contains 16 residues. CDR1 and CDR2 (germline): SEHNR, FQNEAQ (reference sequence). V lost 5 bases to trimming and J lost 0 bases, with 11 bases between them. The CDR3 nucleotides are TGTGCCAGCAGCCAGACACAGGGCTCTGGGGCCAACGTCCTGACTTTC. Its translation is CASSQTQGSGANVLTF.

Regarding this clone: The same CDR3 can be traced to other DNA sequences in this sample. The chain couples TRBV5-1 to TRBJ2-7; tentative D call: TRBD2 (5 bases). Germline CDR1 SGHRS, CDR2 YFSETQ. Trimming took 0 bases from V and 4 from J, leaving 8 bases between them. The CDR3 spans 13 residues. CDR3 nucleotide sequence: TGCGCCAGCAGCTTGGGACGGGATTACGAGCAGTACTTC. This encodes CASSLGRDYEQYF.

V gene TRBV19 combines with J gene TRBJ2-5; TRBD1 might be the D (6 bases). Germline V gene sequence: CDR1 LNHDA, CDR2 SQIVND (reference sequence). The CDR3 length is 14 residues. The V and J ends lost 5 bases and 5 bases respectively, with 15 bases between them. CDR3 DNA sequence: TGTGCCAGTAGTTTTACAGGGAGTGGGGAGACCCAGTACTTC. Protein product: CASSFTGSGETQYF.